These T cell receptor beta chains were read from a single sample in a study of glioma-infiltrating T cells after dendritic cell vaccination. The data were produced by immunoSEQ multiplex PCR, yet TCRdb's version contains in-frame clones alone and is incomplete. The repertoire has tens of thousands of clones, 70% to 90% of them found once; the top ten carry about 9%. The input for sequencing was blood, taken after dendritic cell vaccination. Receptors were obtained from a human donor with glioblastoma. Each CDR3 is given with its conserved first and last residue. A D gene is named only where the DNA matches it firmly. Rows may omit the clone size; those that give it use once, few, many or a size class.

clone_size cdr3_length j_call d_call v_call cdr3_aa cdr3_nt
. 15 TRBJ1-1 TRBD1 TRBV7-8 CASSLVRTGNTEAFF TGTGCCAGCAGCTTAGTGCGGACAGGGAACACTGAAGCTTTCTTT
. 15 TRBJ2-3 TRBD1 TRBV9 CASSTQQGVLDTQYF TGTGCCAGCAGCACCCAACAGGGGGTGCTAGATACGCAGTATTTT
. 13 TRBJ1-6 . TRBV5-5 CASSGGRNSPLHF TGTGCCAGCAGCGGAGGGAGGAACTCACCCCTCCACTTT
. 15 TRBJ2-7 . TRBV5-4 CASSLALPGGREQYF TGTGCCAGCAGCTTGGCCCTTCCAGGGGGGCGCGAGCAGTACTTC
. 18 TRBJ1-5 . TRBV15 CATSRDRGRIYSNQPQHF TGTGCCACCAGCAGAGACAGGGGTAGGATATATAGCAATCAGCCCCAGCATTTT
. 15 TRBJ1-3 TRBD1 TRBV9 CASSVAGTGGDTIYF TGTGCCAGCAGCGTAGCGGGGACAGGGGGAGACACCATATATTTT
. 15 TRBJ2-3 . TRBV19 CASKGQSTEADTQYF TGTGCCAGTAAAGGACAGTCCACGGAGGCAGATACGCAGTATTTT
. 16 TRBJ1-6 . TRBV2 CASSDYPGHKDPPLHF TGTGCCAGCAGCGACTACCCGGGACATAAGGATCCACCCCTCCACTTT
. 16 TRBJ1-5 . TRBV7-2 CASSQFGPGSNQPQHF TGTGCCAGCAGCCAATTCGGCCCGGGTTCCAATCAGCCCCAGCATTTT
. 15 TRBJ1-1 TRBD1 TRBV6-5 CASRGQGAFNSEAFF TGTGCCAGCAGAGGACAGGGGGCTTTTAATTCTGAAGCTTTCTTT
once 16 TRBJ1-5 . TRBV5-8 CASRGGGGIRPQPQHF TGTGCCAGCAGGGGTGGGGGGGGCATCCGGCCTCAGCCCCAGCATTTT
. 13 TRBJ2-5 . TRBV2 CASNYDDQETQYF TGTGCCAGCAACTACGACGACCAAGAGACCCAGTACTTC
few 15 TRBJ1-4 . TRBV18 CASSPASGVREKLFF TGTGCCAGCTCACCTGCCTCGGGGGTGCGCGAAAAACTGTTTTTT
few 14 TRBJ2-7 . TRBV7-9 CASSQTTGIYEQYF TGCGCCAGCAGCCAAACGACAGGTATATACGAGCAGTACTTC
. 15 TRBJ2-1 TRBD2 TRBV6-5 CASSYSSGGVYEQFF TGTGCCAGCAGTTACTCTAGCGGGGGGGTATATGAGCAGTTCTTC
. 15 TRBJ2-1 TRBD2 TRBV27 CASSQPSGGEDEQFF TGTGCCAGCAGTCAGCCGAGCGGGGGCGAGGATGAGCAGTTCTTC